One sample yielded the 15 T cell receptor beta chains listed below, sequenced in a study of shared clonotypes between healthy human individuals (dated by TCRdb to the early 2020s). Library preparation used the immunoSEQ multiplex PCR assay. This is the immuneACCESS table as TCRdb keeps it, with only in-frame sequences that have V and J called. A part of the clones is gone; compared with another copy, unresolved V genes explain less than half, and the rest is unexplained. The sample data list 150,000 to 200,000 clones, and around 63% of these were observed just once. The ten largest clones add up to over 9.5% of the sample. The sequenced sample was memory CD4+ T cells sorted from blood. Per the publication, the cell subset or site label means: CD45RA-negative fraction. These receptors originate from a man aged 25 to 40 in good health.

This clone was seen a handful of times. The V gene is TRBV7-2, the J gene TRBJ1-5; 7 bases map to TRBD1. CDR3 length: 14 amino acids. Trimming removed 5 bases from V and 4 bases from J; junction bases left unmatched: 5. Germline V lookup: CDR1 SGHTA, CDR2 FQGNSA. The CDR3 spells CASSQQGRNQPQHF. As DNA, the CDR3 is TGTGCCAGCAGCCAACAGGGGCGGAATCAGCCCCAGCATTTT.

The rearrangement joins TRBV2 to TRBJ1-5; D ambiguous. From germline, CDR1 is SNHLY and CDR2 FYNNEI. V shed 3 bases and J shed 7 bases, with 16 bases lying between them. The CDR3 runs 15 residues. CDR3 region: CASSDLGTLGQPQHF. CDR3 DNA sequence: TGTGCCAGCAGTGATCTGGGCACCCTGGGGCAGCCCCAGCATTTT.

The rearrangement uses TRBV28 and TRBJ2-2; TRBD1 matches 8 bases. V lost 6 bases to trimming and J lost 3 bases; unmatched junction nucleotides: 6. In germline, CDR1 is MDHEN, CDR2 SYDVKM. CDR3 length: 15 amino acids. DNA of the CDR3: TGTGCCAGCAGCCCTGGACAGGGTTACACCGGGGAGCTGTTTTTT. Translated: CASSPGQGYTGELFF.

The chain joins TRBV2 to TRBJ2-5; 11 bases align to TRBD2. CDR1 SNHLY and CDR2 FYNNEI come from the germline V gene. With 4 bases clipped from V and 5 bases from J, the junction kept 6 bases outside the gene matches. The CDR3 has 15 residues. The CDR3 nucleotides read TGTGCCAGCAGTGTACTAGCGGGGGCGGGGGAGACCCAGTACTTC. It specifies CASSVLAGAGETQYF.

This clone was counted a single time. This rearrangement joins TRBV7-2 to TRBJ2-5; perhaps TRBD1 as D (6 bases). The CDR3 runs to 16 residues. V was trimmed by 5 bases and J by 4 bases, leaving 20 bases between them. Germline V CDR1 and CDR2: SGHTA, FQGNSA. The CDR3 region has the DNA TGTGCCAGCAGCCCGACAGGCTCGACGGGATTAGAGACCCAGTACTTC. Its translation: CASSPTGSTGLETQYF.

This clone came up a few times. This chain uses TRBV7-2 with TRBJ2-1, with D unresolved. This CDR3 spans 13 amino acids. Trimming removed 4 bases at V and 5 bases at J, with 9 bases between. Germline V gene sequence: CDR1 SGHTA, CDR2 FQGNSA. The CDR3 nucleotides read TGTGCCAGCAGCTCCTGGGTCGACAATGAGCAGTTCTTC. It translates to CASSSWVDNEQFF.

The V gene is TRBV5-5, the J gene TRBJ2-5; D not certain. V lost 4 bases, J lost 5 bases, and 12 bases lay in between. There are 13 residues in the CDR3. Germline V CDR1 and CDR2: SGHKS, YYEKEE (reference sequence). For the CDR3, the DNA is TGTGCCAGCAGCCTCGGCCCGGTCGAGACCCAGTACTTC. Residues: CASSLGPVETQYF.

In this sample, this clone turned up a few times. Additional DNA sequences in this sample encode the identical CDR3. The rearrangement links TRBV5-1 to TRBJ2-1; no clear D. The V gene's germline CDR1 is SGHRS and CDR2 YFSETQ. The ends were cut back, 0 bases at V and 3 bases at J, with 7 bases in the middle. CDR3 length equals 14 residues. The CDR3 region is CASSLVPNYNEQFF. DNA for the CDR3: TGCGCCAGCAGCTTGGTACCCAACTACAATGAGCAGTTCTTC.

In DNA form, the CDR3 reads TGTGCCAGCAGCTTCCCCGAACCAGGACCAGGAGGCGGGGCTCGGAACGAGCAGTACTTC. Encoded protein: CASSFPEPGPGGGARNEQYF. The V gene is TRBV7-8, the J gene TRBJ2-7; D may be TRBD2 (6 bases). This CDR3 comprises 20 residues. Germline CDR1 and CDR2: SGHVS and FQNEAQ. V was cut by 3 bases and J by 5 bases, with 32 bases left in between.

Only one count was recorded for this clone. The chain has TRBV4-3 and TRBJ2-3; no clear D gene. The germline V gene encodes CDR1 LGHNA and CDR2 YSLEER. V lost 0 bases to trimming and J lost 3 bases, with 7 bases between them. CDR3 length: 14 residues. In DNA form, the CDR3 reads TGCGCCAGCAGCCAAGAACAGCAAACAGATACGCAGTATTTT. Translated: CASSQEQQTDTQYF.

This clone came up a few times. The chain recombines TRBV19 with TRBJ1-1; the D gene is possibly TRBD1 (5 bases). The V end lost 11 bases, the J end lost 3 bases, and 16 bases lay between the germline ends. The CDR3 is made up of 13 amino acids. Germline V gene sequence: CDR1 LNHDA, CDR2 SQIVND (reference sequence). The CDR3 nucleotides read TGTGCCGGGGGGGTGAAGGGCGACACTGAAGCTTTCTTT. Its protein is CAGGVKGDTEAFF.

In DNA, the CDR3 is TGTGCCAGCAGCCTTGGACAGGGGAGGACAGATACGCAGTATTTT. This gives the protein CASSLGQGRTDTQYF. V usage is TRBV7-8 and J usage is TRBJ2-3, with TRBD1 matching over 9 bases. Trimming cost V 5 bases and J 3 bases; bases outside gene matches: 6. The CDR3 length is 15 residues. Germline CDR1 is SGHVS and CDR2 is FQNEAQ.

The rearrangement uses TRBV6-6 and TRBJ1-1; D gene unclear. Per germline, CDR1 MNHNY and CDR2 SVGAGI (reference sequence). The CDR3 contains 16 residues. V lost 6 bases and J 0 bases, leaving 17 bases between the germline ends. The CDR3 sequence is CASSPYIQLMNTEAFF. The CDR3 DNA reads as TGTGCCAGCAGCCCTTACATACAGCTCATGAACACTGAAGCTTTCTTT.

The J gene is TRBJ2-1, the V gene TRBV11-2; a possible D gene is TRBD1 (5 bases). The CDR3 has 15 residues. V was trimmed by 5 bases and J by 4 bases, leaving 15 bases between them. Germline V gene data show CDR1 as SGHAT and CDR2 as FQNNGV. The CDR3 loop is CASSLGAGKYNEQFF. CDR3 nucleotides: TGTGCCAGCAGCCTAGGGGCTGGAAAATACAATGAGCAGTTCTTC.

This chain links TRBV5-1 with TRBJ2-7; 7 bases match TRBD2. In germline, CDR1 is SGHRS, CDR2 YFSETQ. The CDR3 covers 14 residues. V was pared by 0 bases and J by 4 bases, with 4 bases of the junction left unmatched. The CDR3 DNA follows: TGCGCCAGCAGCTTGGCTGGGGGGGGGTACGAGCAGTACTTC. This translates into CASSLAGGGYEQYF.